This T cell receptor beta chain was identified during a study of blood T cell repertoires in COVID-19 (dated by TCRdb to about 2020). Background for the entire study: Samples covering the acute and convalescent phases of COVID-19 were provided by collaborators in the United States, Italy and Spain. The samples were drawn from two sources: the first 160 participants of the ongoing ImmuneRACE study, and fewer than 1,500 subjects contributed by 6 global collaborators. The dataset comprised deeply sampled blood TCRbeta repertoires from subjects exposed to, actively infected with, or recovered from COVID-19. The material from the prospective study consisted of cDNA or gDNA derived from T cells, B-cell-depleted T cells, or PBMCs. The repertoires were released in a freely available public database intended as a resource for research on the immune response to SARS-CoV-2. A de-identified subject ID, COVID-19 status, age in years and sex were almost always included in the sample metadata. Where HLA class I and class II types were available, the types were taken from metadata supplied by the sample provider, not from assay-based typing.

One collaborating source in Seattle enrolled patients while the patients were actively infected and followed the patients over time throughout the course of disease. Each collaborating institution followed its own protocols to collect whole blood in K2EDTA tubes. Collaborator samples were shipped for TCRbeta analysis as frozen whole blood, isolated PBMCs, or DNA extracted from either sample type. Broader findings and caveats from the paper: The amount of clinical and demographic metadata varied by source and participant and was provided uncurated.

Concerning this clone itself: Its antigen has not been determined. No much larger clone is present one base from it, and per-base qualities are unavailable.

TCRbeta CDR3 regions were amplified from genomic DNA by means of the immunoSEQ Assay, a bias-controlled multiplex PCR. Per the authors' processing: The number of nucleated cells in each sample was estimated from the amplification of reference gene primers within the assay. To quantify the absolute abundance of each unique TCRbeta CDR3 rearrangement, sequence reads were collapsed and filtered. For each sample, productive Simpson clonality was calculated by taking the square root of Simpson's diversity index across productive rearrangements. The clones in this table, taken by TCRdb from immuneACCESS, are in-frame only. Not every clone is retained; where verified, under half of the shortfall comes from an unresolved V gene, and the cause of the rest is unknown. V, J and clone size derive from that table, while D and trimming were established from the DNA sequence. Across this sample there are hundreds of thousands of clones, with around nine tenths seen only once. The top ten constitute around 7.8% of the sample.

Sequencing was performed on peripheral blood. The sequence was collected from a woman between 50 and 59 years old with COVID-19, enrolled during active disease.

This receptor has the CDR3 CASKMTGGHGYTF. Here is the DNA: TGTGCCAGCAAGATGACAGGGGGCCATGGCTACACCTTC. The rearrangement combines TRBV6-5 with TRBJ1-2, and 10 bases in between align with TRBD1. Counted from cysteine to phenylalanine, this CDR3 has 13 amino acids. The entry retains the CDR3 DNA only, 39 bases that are in frame from base 1. As encoded in the germline V gene, CDR1 is MNHEY while CDR2 is SVGAGI. Here V drops 7 bases and J drops 6 bases, and the junction holds 5 bases not matched to any gene.